The 21 T cell receptor beta chains below all came from one sample that was sequenced in a study of blood T cells in healthy people across ages. The second PCR ran 7 to 11 cycles with a sample-barcoded 5' primer and J-beta primers. TCRdb passed the 5' RACE reads through MiXCR, listing each CDR3 protein once. The sample comprises about 780,000 distinct CDR3 sequences, 46% of which are singletons, and about a sixth rests with the top ten. The sequenced sample consisted of blood. The receptors derive from an elderly man in good health.

The chain is built from TRBV4-1 and TRBJ2-4, with TRBD1 matching over 8 bases. The V gene end was trimmed by 0 bases and the J gene end by 9 bases; junction bases not matched to a gene: 7. CDR1 and CDR2 (germline): MGHRA, YSYEKL. The CDR3 has 15 residues. The CDR3 reads CASSQEGDRRTIQYF. The CDR3 bases are TGCGCCAGCAGCCAAGAAGGGGACAGGAGAACCATTCAGTACTTC.

The chain links TRBV28 to TRBJ2-5, with TRBD2 as a possible D gene (5 bases). The J call may be incorrect, as the DNA end agrees better with TRBJ2-7. This CDR3 spans 13 amino acids. Germline CDR1 reads MDHEN; CDR2 reads SYDVKM. As DNA, the CDR3 is TGTGCCAGCAGTTTAGGTGGGGAGTACGAGCAGTACTTC. Amino acids: CASSLGGEYEQYF.

The genes are TRBV7-3 and TRBJ2-1, with D perhaps matching TRBD1 or TRBD2 (6 bases each). The CDR3 is 14 amino acids. Trimming removed 5 bases from V and 10 bases from J, with 18 bases in between. The germline V gene encodes CDR1 SGHTA and CDR2 FQGTGA. The CDR3 DNA is TGTGCCAGCAGCCCCGGGGGCGGAGTCCGGGAGCAGTTCTTC. Its translation is CASSPGGGVREQFF.

The genes are TRBV20-1 and TRBJ2-3; TRBD2 aligns across 8 bases. The CDR3 loop spans 15 amino acids. Germline CDR1 is DFQATT and CDR2 is SNEGSKA (reference sequence). J gave up 1 base and V 1 base, and 4 bases lay outside the gene matches. CDR3 DNA sequence: TGCAGTGCTAGAGTTAGCGGGACCCGCACAGATACGCAGTATTTT. This encodes CSARVSGTRTDTQYF.

DNA for the CDR3: TGTGCCAGCAGCTTCGGGACAGGGACTGCCTACGAGCAGTACTTC. Amino acids: CASSFGTGTAYEQYF. The V call is TRBV7-2, the J call TRBJ2-4, with 9 positions matching TRBD1. The DNA end lines up better with TRBJ2-7; the J call may be wrong. The CDR3 contains 15 residues. The germline CDR1 and CDR2 sequences are SGHTA and FQGNSA.

The CDR3 nucleotides read TGTGCCAGCAGCCTCAGCCCGGGGGCATCCTACGAGCAGTACTTC. Translation: CASSLSPGASYEQYF. This chain uses TRBV3-1 with TRBJ2-7; the D gene could be TRBD1 or TRBD2 (6 bases each). Trimming stripped 4 bases from V and 1 base from J, with 14 bases between. Looked up from germline, CDR1 is LGHDT and CDR2 is YNNKEL (reference sequence). The CDR3 extends over 15 amino acids.

The V and J genes are TRBV15 and TRBJ2-5; 8 positions agree with TRBD1. V was pared by 7 bases and J by 11 bases, with 15 bases of the junction left unmatched. The CDR3 totals 14 residues. CDR1 LNHNV and CDR2 YYDKDF come from the germline V gene (reference sequence). The CDR3 region has the DNA TGTGCCACCAACCCCCAACAGGGGGTAGATGAGCAGTACTTC. Translated, it gives CATNPQQGVDEQYF.

The chain employs TRBV12-3 or TRBV12-4 and TRBJ1-2; no firm D call. This CDR3 is built from 15 residues. V lost 3 bases to trimming and J lost 7 bases, with 18 bases between them. CDR3 sequence reads: CASSFASPQTGGYTF. The CDR3 nucleotides read TGTGCCAGCAGTTTTGCGAGTCCCCAAACGGGTGGCTACACCTTC.

V usage is TRBV7-9 and J usage is TRBJ1-5, with a weak D call TRBD1 (6 bases). V was shortened by 1 base and J by 5 bases, with 18 bases between the two germline ends. The germline gives CDR1 SEHNR, CDR2 FQNEAQ (reference sequence). The CDR3 runs to 17 residues. As DNA, the CDR3 is TGTGCCAGCAGCTTAGTCCCGGGGGGCGAGAGTGATCAGCCCCAGCATTTT. Its protein product is CASSLVPGGESDQPQHF.

This clonotype has more than one count but fewer than ten. The chain combines TRBV4-2 with TRBJ2-3; D gene ambiguous. With 11 bases removed from V and 0 bases from J, the gap between germline ends came to 15 bases. This CDR3 is built from 14 residues. CDR1 is LGHNA and CDR2 is YNFKEQ in the germline V gene. In DNA, the CDR3 is TGTGCCTCCGGATGGGTTACTAGCACAGATACGCAGTATTTT. This encodes CASGWVTSTDTQYF.

There are a few counts of this clonotype. The chain couples TRBV24-1 to TRBJ2-1; the D gene is possibly TRBD2 (5 bases). This CDR3 has 13 amino acids. Germline V gene sequence: CDR1 KGHDR, CDR2 SFDVKD. Trimming pared 4 bases from V and 11 bases from J, leaving 14 bases between. CDR3 amino acids: CATSDPPRGKQFF. CDR3 DNA: TGTGCCACCAGTGACCCCCCTCGAGGGAAGCAGTTCTTC.

V gene TRBV10-3 combines with J gene TRBJ2-3; no reliable D call. V lost 5 bases and J lost 6, with 12 bases in between. Germline lookup yields CDR1 ENHRY and CDR2 SYGVKD. This CDR3 spans 13 amino acids. In nucleotides, the CDR3 is TGTGCCATCAGTAGTCCCCTTAGTGATACGCAGTATTTT. As protein: CAISSPLSDTQYF.

There are a few counts of this clonotype. V gene TRBV6-6 combines with J gene TRBJ2-7; no clear D gene. Germline loops: CDR1 MNHNY, CDR2 SVGAGI (reference sequence). Trimming stripped 5 bases from V and 0 bases from J, with 14 bases between. The CDR3 is made up of 15 amino acids. The CDR3 nucleotides are TGTGCCAGCAGTAAATCGACACCGAGCTCCTACGAGCAGTACTTC. Its translation is CASSKSTPSSYEQYF.

The table lists this clonotype with a count of one. The rearrangement uses TRBV29-1 and TRBJ1-2; D call uncertain. Germline lookup yields CDR1 SQVTM and CDR2 ANQGSEA. With 0 bases removed from V and 6 bases from J, the gap between germline ends came to 8 bases. This CDR3 has 12 amino acids. The CDR3 region has the DNA TGCAGCGTTGAAGAGAGCGGCCATGGCTACACCTTC. The encoded protein is CSVEESGHGYTF.

The chain recombines TRBV29-1 with TRBJ2-1; 10 bases align to TRBD1. Germline V lookup: CDR1 SQVTM, CDR2 ANQGSEA. The CDR3 sequence is 15 residues long. Germline trimming cut 6 bases from V and 5 bases from J; bases unmatched to any gene: 10. CDR3 loop: CSVGARDRGDNEQFF. The CDR3 DNA sequence: TGCAGCGTGGGAGCCCGGGACAGGGGCGACAATGAGCAGTTCTTC.

In regard to this clonotype: A read error may be the cause here, since a much bigger clone is one base away. CDR3 nucleotides: TGCGGCGTTGAATCTCCGGGACGGCCCCAAGAGACCCAGTACTTC. Amino acids: CGVESPGRPQETQYF. V and J are TRBV29-1 and TRBJ2-5; D could derive from TRBD1 or TRBD2 (5 bases each). The CDR3 has 15 amino acids. Looked up from germline, CDR1 is SQVTM and CDR2 is ANQGSEA.

The chain recombines TRBV29-1 with TRBJ2-7; 10 bases fit TRBD2. The CDR3 is 13 amino acids. V shed 6 bases and J 3 bases; nucleotides not matched to a gene: 5. Germline V gene sequence: CDR1 SQVTM, CDR2 ANQGSEA. CDR3 DNA: TGCAGCGTGGTAGCGGGAGGTATCTACGAGCAGTACTTC. This translates into CSVVAGGIYEQYF.

The chain employs TRBV10-3 and TRBJ2-7; 8 bases align to TRBD2. The trim removed 6 bases at V and 2 bases at J, leaving 15 bases unmatched. The germline CDR1 and CDR2 sequences are ENHRY and SYGVKD. The CDR3 runs 17 residues. The CDR3 loop is CAISRHTSGGSAYEQYF. The DNA of the CDR3 is TGTGCCATCAGCCGCCATACCAGCGGGGGAAGTGCCTACGAGCAGTACTTC.

The rearrangement links TRBV7-2 to TRBJ2-3, with D possibly TRBD2 on 5 matching bases. V was trimmed by 3 bases and J by 0 bases, leaving 10 bases between them. The CDR3 is 15 amino acids. Germline CDR1 and CDR2: SGHTA and FQGNSA. The DNA for the CDR3 is TGTGCCAGCAGCTTCACGAGGACTAGCACAGATACGCAGTATTTT. Amino acids: CASSFTRTSTDTQYF.

V usage is TRBV5-4 and J usage is TRBJ2-1, with D possibly called TRBD1 or TRBD2 (5 bases each). The V gene lost 1 base and the J gene lost 9 bases, with 8 bases spanning the gap. Germline lookup yields CDR1 SGHNT and CDR2 YYREEE (reference sequence). This CDR3 region has 12 residues. The CDR3 region has the DNA TGTGCCAGCAGCTTGCCAGGGACTGAGCAGTTCTTC. This sequence encodes CASSLPGTEQFF.

The rearrangement uses TRBV10-3 and TRBJ1-5; 7 nucleotides agree with TRBD1. Germline-derived CDR1 and CDR2 are ENHRY and SYGVKD. V was pared by 10 bases and J by 4 bases, with 7 bases of the junction left unmatched. The CDR3 length is 13 residues. CDR3 DNA: TGTGCCACCTTAGGGGACAGAAATCAGCCCCAGCATTTT. Translation: CATLGDRNQPQHF.